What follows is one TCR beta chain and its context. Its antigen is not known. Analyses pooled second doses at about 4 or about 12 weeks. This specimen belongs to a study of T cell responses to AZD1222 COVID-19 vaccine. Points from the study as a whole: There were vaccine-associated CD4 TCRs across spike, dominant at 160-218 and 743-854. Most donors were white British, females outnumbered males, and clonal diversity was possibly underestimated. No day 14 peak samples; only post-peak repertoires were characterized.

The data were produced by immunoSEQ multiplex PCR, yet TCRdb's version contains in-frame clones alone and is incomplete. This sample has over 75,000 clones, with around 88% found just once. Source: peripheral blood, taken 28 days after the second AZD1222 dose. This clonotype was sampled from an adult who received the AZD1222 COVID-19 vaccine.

CDR3: CASSQTGLSNQPQHF. In nucleotides, the CDR3 is TGTGCCAGCAGCCAAACAGGCCTTAGCAATCAGCCCCAGCATTTT. The rearrangement joins TRBV3-1 (or the pseudogene TRBV3-2) to TRBJ1-5, with D perhaps TRBD1 (5 bases). CDR3 length equals 15 residues. Trimming removed 2 bases at V and 0 bases at J, with 8 bases between. Germline V gene lookup returns CDR1 LGHDT and CDR2 YNNKEL (reference sequence).